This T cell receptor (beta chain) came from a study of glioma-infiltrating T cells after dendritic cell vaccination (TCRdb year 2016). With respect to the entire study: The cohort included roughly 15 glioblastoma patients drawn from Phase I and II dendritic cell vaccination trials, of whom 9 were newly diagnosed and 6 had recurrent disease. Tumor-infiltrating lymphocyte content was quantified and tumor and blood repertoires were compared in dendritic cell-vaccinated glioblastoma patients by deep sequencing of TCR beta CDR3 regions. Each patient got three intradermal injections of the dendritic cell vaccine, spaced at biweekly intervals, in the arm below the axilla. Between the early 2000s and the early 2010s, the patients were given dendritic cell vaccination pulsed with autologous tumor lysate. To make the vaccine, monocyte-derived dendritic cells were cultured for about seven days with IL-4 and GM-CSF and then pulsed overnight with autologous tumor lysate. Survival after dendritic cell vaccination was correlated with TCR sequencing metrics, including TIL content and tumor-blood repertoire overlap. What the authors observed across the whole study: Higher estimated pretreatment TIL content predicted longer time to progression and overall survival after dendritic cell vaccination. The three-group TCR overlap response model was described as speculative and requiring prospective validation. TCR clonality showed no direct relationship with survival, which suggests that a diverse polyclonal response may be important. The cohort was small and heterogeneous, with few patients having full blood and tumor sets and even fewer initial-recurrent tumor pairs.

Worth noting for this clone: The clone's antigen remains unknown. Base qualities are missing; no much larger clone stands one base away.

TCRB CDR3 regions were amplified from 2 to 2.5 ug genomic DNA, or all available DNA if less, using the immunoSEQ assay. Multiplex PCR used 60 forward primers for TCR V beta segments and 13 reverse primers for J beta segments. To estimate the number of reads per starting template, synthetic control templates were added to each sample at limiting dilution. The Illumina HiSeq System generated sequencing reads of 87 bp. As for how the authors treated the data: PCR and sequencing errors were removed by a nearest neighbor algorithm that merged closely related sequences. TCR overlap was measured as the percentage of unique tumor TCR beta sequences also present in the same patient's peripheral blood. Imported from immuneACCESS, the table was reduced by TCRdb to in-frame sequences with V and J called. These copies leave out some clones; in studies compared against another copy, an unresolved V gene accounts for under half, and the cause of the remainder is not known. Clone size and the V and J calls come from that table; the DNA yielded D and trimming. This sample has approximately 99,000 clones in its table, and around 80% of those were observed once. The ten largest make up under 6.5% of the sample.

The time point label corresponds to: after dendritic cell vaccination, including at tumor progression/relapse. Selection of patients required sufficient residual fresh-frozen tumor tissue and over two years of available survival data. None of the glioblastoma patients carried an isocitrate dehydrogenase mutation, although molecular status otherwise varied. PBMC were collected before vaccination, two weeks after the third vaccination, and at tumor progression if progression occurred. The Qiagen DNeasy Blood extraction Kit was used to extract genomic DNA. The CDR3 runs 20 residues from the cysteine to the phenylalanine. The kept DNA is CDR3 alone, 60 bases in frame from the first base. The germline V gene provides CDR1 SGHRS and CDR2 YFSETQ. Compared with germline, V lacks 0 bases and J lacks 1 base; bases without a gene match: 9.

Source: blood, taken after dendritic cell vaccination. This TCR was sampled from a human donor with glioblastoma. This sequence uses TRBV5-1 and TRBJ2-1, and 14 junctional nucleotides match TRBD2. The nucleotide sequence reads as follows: TGCGCCAGCAGCTTGGCGGGACTAGCGGGAGTATCGACGTCCTACAATGAGCAGTTCTTC. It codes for CASSLAGLAGVSTSYNEQFF.